Listed below are T cell receptor beta chains from one sample, sequenced in a study of shared T cell receptors in the human thymus. TCRdb's copy holds only in-frame clones and misses some; the assay was immunoSEQ multiplex PCR. There are approximately 400,000 clones in the sample; 95% occur only once, and around 0.018% lies in the top ten. Sequenced material: thymocytes. The receptor set was obtained from a human donor. Both conserved end residues are part of each CDR3. D genes are given only for firm matches. A clone size is listed for some rows: how often the clone was seen (once, few, many), or a class if it is expanded.

V gene	clone size	D gene	J gene	CDR3 DNA	CDR3 protein
TRBV19	-	-	TRBJ1-5	TGTGCCAGTGCAAAGGCCCTAAGGAAGCCCCAGCATTTT	CASAKALRKPQHF
TRBV29-1	few	TRBD1	TRBJ2-7	TGCAGCGTTGAATGGGACAGGACCCACGAGCAGTACTTC	CSVEWDRTHEQYF
TRBV15	few	-	TRBJ1-1	TGTGCCACCAGCAGAGAACAGAGCACTGAAGCTTTCTTT	CATSREQSTEAFF
TRBV6-5	-	TRBD1	TRBJ2-7	TGTGCCAGCAGTTCCACGGACAGGCCCGTCTCCTACGAGCAGTACTTC	CASSSTDRPVSYEQYF
TRBV28	-	-	TRBJ1-1	TGTGCCAGCAGTTTATGTCCAGACCCGAACACTGAAGCTTTCTTT	CASSLCPDPNTEAFF
TRBV4-1	-	TRBD2	TRBJ2-1	TGCGCCAGCAGCCAAGCCCCCCTTGTAGCGGGGTCAGACAATGAGCAGTTCTTC	CASSQAPLVAGSDNEQFF
TRBV2	-	TRBD2	TRBJ2-7	TGTGCCAGCGCCTTGGTGATAGCGGGATCCTACGAGCAGTACTTC	CASALVIAGSYEQYF
TRBV19	-	-	TRBJ1-4	TGTGCCAGTCAAGAGGGGGGGGCAACTAATGAAAAACTGTTTTTT	CASQEGGATNEKLFF
TRBV19	-	-	TRBJ1-1	TGTGCCAGTAGTATTCGACGGGGAAGAACTGAAGCTTTCTTT	CASSIRRGRTEAFF
TRBV27	-	-	TRBJ2-3	TGTGCCAGCAGTTTAAGGGGGGAAACAGATACGCAGTATTTT	CASSLRGETDTQYF
TRBV5-8	-	-	TRBJ1-5	TGTGCCAGCAGCTTGGTCAGGGACAATCAGCCCCAGCATTTT	CASSLVRDNQPQHF
TRBV28	-	-	TRBJ2-5	TGTGCCAGCAGTTTATGTACAGGGAAAAGCGGCCAAGAGACCCAGTACTTC	CASSLCTGKSGQETQYF
TRBV27	-	-	TRBJ1-5	TGTGCCAGCTGCCCTGATGGGACGGCGGATCAGCCCCAGCATTTT	CASCPDGTADQPQHF
TRBV30	-	-	TRBJ1-6	TGTGCCTGTACCCCCGGACGGGCTTCACCCCTCCACTTT	CACTPGRASPLHF